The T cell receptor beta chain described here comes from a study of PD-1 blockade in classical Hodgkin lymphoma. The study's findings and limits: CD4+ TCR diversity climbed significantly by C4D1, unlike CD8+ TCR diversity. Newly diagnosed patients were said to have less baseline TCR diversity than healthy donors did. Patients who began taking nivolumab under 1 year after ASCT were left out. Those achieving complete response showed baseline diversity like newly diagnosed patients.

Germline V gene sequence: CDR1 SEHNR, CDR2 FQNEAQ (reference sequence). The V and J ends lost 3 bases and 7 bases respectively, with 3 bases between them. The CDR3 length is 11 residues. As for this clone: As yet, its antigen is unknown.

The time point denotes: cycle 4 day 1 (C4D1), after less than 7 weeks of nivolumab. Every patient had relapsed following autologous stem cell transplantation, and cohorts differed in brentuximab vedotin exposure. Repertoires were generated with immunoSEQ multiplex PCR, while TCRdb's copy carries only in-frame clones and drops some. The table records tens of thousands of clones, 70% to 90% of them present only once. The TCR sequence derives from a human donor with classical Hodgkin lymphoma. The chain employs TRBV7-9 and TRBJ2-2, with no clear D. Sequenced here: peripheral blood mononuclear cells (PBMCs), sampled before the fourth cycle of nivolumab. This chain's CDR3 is CASSLDGELFF. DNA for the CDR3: TGTGCCAGCAGCTTGGACGGGGAGCTGTTTTTT.